The 30 T cell receptor beta chains presented below share a single source sample, sequenced in a study of blood T cells in healthy people across ages. Primed by a sample-barcoded 5' primer and a J-beta primer mix, a second PCR proceeded for 7 to 11 cycles. A single record per CDR3 protein comes from TCRdb applying MiXCR to the 5' RACE reads. The top ten clones hold around 16% of a sample with more than 800,000 distinct CDR3 sequences, more than 25% of them seen once. Source material: blood. These receptors originate from a woman at least 80 years old in good health.

This clonotype occurred many times. One end of the junction is discordant with germline, which a read error may explain. The chain employs TRBV20-1 and TRBJ1-5; tentative D call: TRBD1 (6 bases). The CDR3 loop spans 14 amino acids. CDR1 is DFQATT and CDR2 is SNEGSKA in the germline V gene (reference sequence). The chain's CDR3 is CSARSGVTNQPQHF. The CDR3 DNA sequence: TGCAGCGCTAGGTCAGGGGTTACCAATCAGCCCCAGCATTTT.

V usage is TRBV10-3 and J usage is TRBJ2-3, with TRBD2 matching 14 bases. CDR1 is ENHRY and CDR2 is SYGVKD in the germline V gene. CDR3 size: 19 residues. V dropped 6 bases and J dropped 2; count of bases not matched to a gene: 13. CDR3 nucleotides: TGTGCCATCAGAGAACGCGGGACTAGCGGGAGAGTCGTCACAGATACGCAGTATTTT. Its translation is CAIRERGTSGRVVTDTQYF.

This clonotype came up many times. The chain couples TRBV7-9 to TRBJ2-5; D possibly corresponds to TRBD2 (5 bases). The CDR3 is made up of 11 amino acids. V lost 6 bases and J lost 9, with 11 bases in between. Germline V gene sequence: CDR1 SEHNR, CDR2 FQNEAQ (reference sequence). The DNA for the CDR3 is TGTGCCAGCAGGACAAACGGGGCCCAGTACTTC. Protein: CASRTNGAQYF.

Remarks on this clonotype: Because it lacks the conserved phenylalanine or tryptophan at the end, this CDR3 is likely a read error. This chain links TRBV2 with TRBJ1-1; the D is unclear. Germline assignment: CDR1 SNHLY and CDR2 FYNNEI. Trimming removed 8 bases at V and 0 bases at J, with 13 bases between. The CDR3 is 14 amino acids. This CDR3 reads CASVLPLVNTEAFI. The CDR3 bases are TGTGCCAGCGTTTTGCCGCTAGTGAACACTGAAGCTTTCATT.

There are many counts of this clonotype. The chain joins TRBV7-2 to TRBJ2-1; D is possibly TRBD1 or TRBD2 (6 bases each). Trimming removed 4 bases at V and 8 bases at J, with 15 bases between. This CDR3 has 14 amino acids. Germline loops: CDR1 SGHTA, CDR2 FQGNSA. CDR3 bases: TGTGCCAGCAGCTCCGGAGGGGGTTCAGATGAGCAGTTCTTC. It encodes CASSSGGGSDEQFF.

On this clonotype: A much larger clone differs by one base, so this may be a read error. This CDR3 reads CSARGQKVSYEQYF. The CDR3 region has the DNA TGCAGTGCTAGGGGACAGAAGGTTAGCTACGAGCAGTACTTC. The chain couples TRBV20-1 to TRBJ2-4; the match to TRBD1 covers 7 bases. The DNA end is a closer match to TRBJ2-7, so the J assignment may be wrong. Germline V lookup: CDR1 DFQATT, CDR2 SNEGSKA (reference sequence). This CDR3 comprises 14 residues.

This clonotype has ten or more counts. The genes are TRBV7-8 and TRBJ2-7; D is unresolved. Trimming stripped 5 bases from V and 2 bases from J, with 16 bases between. This CDR3 has 15 residues. Germline V gene lookup returns CDR1 SGHVS and CDR2 FQNEAQ. The CDR3 DNA is TGTGCCAGCAGCCTCGACGTTATGAGGACCTACGAGCAGTACTTC. It encodes CASSLDVMRTYEQYF.

This clonotype has ten or more counts. V usage is TRBV7-2 and J usage is TRBJ2-3; tentatively, D is TRBD1 (7 bases). V dropped 8 bases and J dropped 3 bases, with 12 bases sitting between them. The germline CDR1 and CDR2 sequences are SGHTA and FQGNSA. The CDR3 is made up of 13 amino acids. The CDR3: CASGQGGTDTQYF. The CDR3 DNA follows: TGTGCCAGCGGCCAGGGGGGAACAGATACGCAGTATTTT.

This clonotype was found a few times. The chain links TRBV7-2 to TRBJ2-5; D gene ambiguous. From germline, CDR1 is SGHTA and CDR2 FQGNSA. The CDR3 contains 13 residues. The V end was cut by 7 bases, the J end by 2 bases, with 11 bases between. The CDR3 nucleotides read TGTGCCAGCACCCTTGAGATACAAGAGACCCAGTACTTC. Amino acid sequence: CASTLEIQETQYF.

This clonotype showed up many times. CDR3: CASSLGWRDTQYF. CDR3 in DNA: TGTGCCAGCAGCTTAGGATGGAGAGATACGCAGTATTTT. This sequence joins TRBV7-2 and TRBJ2-3; D ambiguous. There are 13 residues in the CDR3. V was clipped by 1 base and J by 5 bases, with 7 bases between them. Germline CDR1 and CDR2: SGHTA and FQGNSA.

This clonotype has just a few counts. This chain joins TRBV9 and TRBJ2-2; possible D gene TRBD1, 5 bases. V shed 3 bases and J shed 0 bases, with 9 bases lying between them. The germline CDR1 and CDR2 sequences are SGDLS and YYNGEE. The CDR3 is 15 amino acids. CDR3 in amino acids: CASSATTANTGELFF. In nucleotides, the CDR3 is TGTGCCAGCAGCGCCACGACAGCGAACACCGGGGAGCTGTTTTTT.

This clonotype has a count of ten or more. This chain links TRBV20-1 with TRBJ2-5; no definite D call. Germline V gene lookup returns CDR1 DFQATT and CDR2 SNEGSKA (reference sequence). The CDR3 spans 13 residues. V was shortened by 3 bases and J by 2 bases, with 10 bases between the two germline ends. CDR3 DNA: TGCAGTGCTAGTTTTGGCAGTCAAGAGACCCAGTACTTC. Translation: CSASFGSQETQYF.

This clonotype was detected a few times. This CDR3 reads CASSYTGSSPEAFF. In DNA form, the CDR3 reads TGTGCCAGCAGTTATACTGGATCTTCCCCTGAAGCTTTCTTT. The chain carries TRBV6-2 or TRBV6-3 and TRBJ1-1; D not resolved. Per the germline V gene, CDR1 is MNHEY and CDR2 is SVGEGT. The CDR3 is 14 residues long. Trimming took 3 bases from V and 6 from J, leaving 14 bases between them.

The chain uses TRBV11-3 and TRBJ2-1; D is unresolved. The CDR3 extends over 15 amino acids. Germline assignment: CDR1 SGHNT and CDR2 YENEEA. V shed 0 bases and J shed 9 bases, with 15 bases lying between them. For the CDR3, the DNA is TGTGCCAGCAGCTTAGACTCGGAGATCCCGCGTGAGCAGTTCTTC. The encoded protein is CASSLDSEIPREQFF.

This clonotype was found a few times. The V call is TRBV20-1, the J call TRBJ1-6; 10 nucleotides align to TRBD1. Germline assignment: CDR1 DFQATT and CDR2 SNEGSKA (reference sequence). Losses at the gene ends were 6 bases for V and 10 bases for J; bases not matched to a gene: 6. The CDR3 totals 13 residues. The CDR3 DNA reads as TGCAGTGCAAGACAGGGGGCGCGCTCACCCCTCCACTTT. Protein product: CSARQGARSPLHF.

This clonotype showed up many times. This chain uses TRBV5-1 with TRBJ2-1; the D gene is possibly TRBD2 (5 bases). V lost 2 bases to trimming and J lost 0 bases, with 12 bases between them. Germline V gene data show CDR1 as SGHRS and CDR2 as YFSETQ. This CDR3 comprises 16 residues. Here the CDR3 reads CASSFTSGLSYNEQFF. The DNA for the CDR3 is TGCGCCAGCAGCTTCACGTCAGGACTCTCCTACAATGAGCAGTTCTTC.

The chain joins TRBV7-6 to TRBJ1-5; TRBD1 might be the D (6 bases). Germline values: CDR1 SGHVS, CDR2 FNYEAQ. V was shortened by 2 bases and J by 6 bases, with 14 bases between the two germline ends. CDR3 size: 15 residues. The CDR3 reads CASSLSTTGPQPQHF. CDR3 bases: TGTGCCAGCAGCTTAAGTACAACAGGGCCTCAGCCCCAGCATTTT. Together with reference TRBV7-6 and TRBJ1-5, the CDR3 gives the full variable domain: GAGVSQSPRYKVTKRGQDVALRCDPISGHVSLYWYRQALGQGPEFLTYFNYEAQQDKSGLPNDRFSAERPEGSISTLTIQRTEQRDSAMYRCASSLSTTGPQPQHFGDGTRLSIL.

This clonotype has only a few counts. The CDR3 region is CASSGTLSDTQYF. The CDR3 DNA is TGTGCCAGCAGCGGGACTTTATCAGATACGCAGTATTTT. V is TRBV2 and J is TRBJ2-3; D possibly corresponds to TRBD2 (6 bases). This CDR3 has 13 residues. Trimming left V 6 bases short and J 4 bases short, with 11 bases between. Germline CDR1 is SNHLY and CDR2 is FYNNEI.

In its sample, this clonotype was seen many times. This sequence joins TRBV3-1 and TRBJ1-2; TRBD1 agrees at 7 bases. The CDR3 is made up of 13 amino acids. CDR1 is LGHDT, CDR2 YNNKEL, per germline (reference sequence). V lost 4 bases and J lost 5; bases outside the gene matches: 4. CDR3 bases: TGTGCCAGCAGCCGGACAGGACCTTATGGCTACACCTTC. This encodes CASSRTGPYGYTF.

This clonotype has a handful of counts. The V call is TRBV7-2, the J call TRBJ1-5; D unclear. From germline, CDR1 is SGHTA and CDR2 FQGNSA. The length of the CDR3 is 15 residues. Deletions cut 2 bases from V and 1 base from J, with 9 bases between. CDR3 region: CASSLMQGSNQPQHF. The CDR3 DNA sequence: TGTGCCAGCAGCTTAATGCAAGGAAGCAATCAGCCCCAGCATTTT.

The gene calls are TRBV28 and TRBJ2-6; D perhaps matches TRBD1 (5 bases). V shed 6 bases and J shed 0 bases, with 12 bases lying between them. This CDR3 is built from 16 residues. Germline V lookup: CDR1 MDHEN, CDR2 SYDVKM. The CDR3 sequence is CASRPPGNSGANVLTF. Here the CDR3 DNA reads TGTGCCAGCAGGCCCCCAGGGAACTCTGGGGCCAACGTCCTGACTTTC.

Details on this clonotype: This may stem from a read error, because a much larger clone lies one nucleotide away. This chain uses TRBV12-3 or TRBV12-4 with TRBJ2-7, with TRBD2 matching over 7 bases. V shed 4 bases, J shed 7 bases, and the junction held 13 bases outside the gene matches. The CDR3 is 15 amino acids. Here the CDR3 DNA reads TGTGCCAGCAGTTCCAGGTTAGTGGGGGGGGAGGAGCAGTACTTC. Its protein is CASSSRLVGGEEQYF.

The table lists this clonotype with many counts. V usage is TRBV27 and J usage is TRBJ2-7, with a possible D match to TRBD2 (5 bases). The germline CDR1 and CDR2 sequences are MNHEY and SMNVEV (reference sequence). Trimming pared 5 bases from V and 5 bases from J, leaving 16 bases between. CDR3 size: 14 residues. The CDR3 protein is CASSPCGRGHEQYF. DNA of the CDR3: TGTGCCAGCAGTCCATGTGGTCGAGGGCACGAGCAGTACTTC.

The V and J genes are TRBV6-5 and TRBJ1-3, with a weak D call TRBD1 (6 bases). Trimming took off 7 bases at V and 0 bases at J, with 13 bases between the two ends. Germline CDR1 reads MNHEY; CDR2 reads SVGAGI. This CDR3 is 15 amino acids long. CDR3 sequence reads: CASIPGHHSGNTIYF. DNA for the CDR3: TGTGCCAGCATACCGGGACACCACTCTGGAAACACCATATATTTT.

This clonotype was recorded at least ten times. The rearrangement uses TRBV5-6 and TRBJ2-4, with D possibly matching TRBD1 (6 bases). The CDR3 extends over 14 amino acids. CDR1 SGHDT and CDR2 YYEEEE come from the germline V gene. Trimming removed 3 bases at V and 9 bases at J, with 16 bases between. The CDR3 region is CASSWKQGGSIQYF. CDR3 nucleotide sequence: TGTGCCAGCAGCTGGAAGCAAGGGGGTAGCATTCAGTACTTC.

There are many counts of this clonotype. V is TRBV6-1 and J is TRBJ2-1, with D perhaps given as TRBD1 or TRBD2 (5 bases each). The CDR3 length is 15 residues. V was cut by 4 bases and J by 5 bases, with 15 bases left in between. Germline V gene data show CDR1 as MNHNS and CDR2 as SASEGT. CDR3 residues: CASSGGSELDNEQFF. For the CDR3, the DNA is TGTGCCAGCAGTGGGGGGTCAGAACTAGACAATGAGCAGTTCTTC.

V gene TRBV20-1 combines with J gene TRBJ2-3, with D tentatively TRBD1 or TRBD2 (5 bases each). V shed 7 bases and J shed 3 bases, with 14 bases lying between them. The CDR3 extends over 13 amino acids. Per the germline V gene, CDR1 is DFQATT and CDR2 is SNEGSKA (reference sequence). The CDR3 region is CSVQSGLTDTQYF. The CDR3 DNA sequence: TGCAGTGTACAATCGGGGCTTACAGATACGCAGTATTTT.

As regards this clonotype: An end of the junction differs from the germline gene, which may be a read error. V and J are TRBV12-3 or TRBV12-4 and TRBJ1-5, with 11 positions matching TRBD1. This CDR3 contains 14 residues. For the CDR3, the DNA is TGTGCCAGCAGTGGGACAGGGGGAAATCAGCTCCAGCATTTT. This sequence encodes CASSGTGGNQLQHF.

This clonotype was recorded a few times. The chain recombines TRBV4-2 with TRBJ2-7; 7 nucleotides agree with TRBD2. The CDR3 runs 16 residues. In germline, CDR1 is LGHNA, CDR2 YNFKEQ. With 4 bases clipped from V and 7 bases from J, the junction kept 16 bases outside the gene matches. DNA for the CDR3: TGTGCCAGCAGCCGAGGCATAAACGGGGGAGGGAATGAGCAGTACTTC. This codes for CASSRGINGGGNEQYF.

This clonotype was seen repeatedly, ten times or more. This rearrangement joins TRBV18 to TRBJ2-7; D might be TRBD1 (6 bases). The CDR3 sequence is 16 residues long. V was clipped by 2 bases and J by 5 bases, with 19 bases between them. The V gene's germline CDR1 is KGHSH and CDR2 LQKENI. The CDR3 DNA sequence: TGTGCCAGCTCACCAACACAGGGATTTGGCGGCCACGAGCAGTACTTC. Protein product: CASSPTQGFGGHEQYF. The variable domain in full, with the rest retrieved from reference TRBV18 and TRBJ2-7, is NAGVMQNPRHLVRRRGQEARLRCSPMKGHSHVYWYRQLPEEGLKFMVYLQKENIIDESGMPKERFSAEFPKEGPSILRIQQVVRGDSAAYFCASSPTQGFGGHEQYFGPGTRLTVT.